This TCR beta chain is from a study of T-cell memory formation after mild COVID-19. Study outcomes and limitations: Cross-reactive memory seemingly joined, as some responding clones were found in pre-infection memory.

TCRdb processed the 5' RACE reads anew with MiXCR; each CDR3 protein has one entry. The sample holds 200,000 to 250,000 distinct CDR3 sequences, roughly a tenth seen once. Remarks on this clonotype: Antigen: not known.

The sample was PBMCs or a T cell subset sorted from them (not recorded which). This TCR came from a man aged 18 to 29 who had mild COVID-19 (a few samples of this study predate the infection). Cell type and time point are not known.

The DNA of the CDR3 is TGTGCCAGTTTTTACTACCGGGAGAGAAGTTCGTCTTCACCCCTCCACTTT. Protein: CASFYYRERSSSSPLHF. The chain recombines TRBV2 with TRBJ1-6, with no clear D. This CDR3 has 17 amino acids. Deletions cut 9 bases from V and 9 bases from J, with 27 bases between. Germline loops: CDR1 SNHLY, CDR2 FYNNEI.